This T cell receptor (beta chain) is from a study of graft-versus-host responses after intestinal transplantation. The overall study: Each of the recipients got a multivisceral, liver-intestinal, or isolated intestinal transplant. After anti-thymocyte globulin induction, recipients took tacrolimus and steroids for approximately 3 years.

Study results and caveats: Graft-donor T cell macrochimerism in patients accompanied high graft-versus-host to host-versus-graft clonal ratios in allografts.

TCRdb's copy holds only in-frame clones and misses some; the assay was immunoSEQ multiplex PCR. The table has roughly 90,000 clones, just over 90% seen once. Trimming removed 2 bases at V and 1 base at J, with 12 bases between. CDR1 and CDR2 from the germline V gene are GTSNPN and SVGIG (reference sequence). CDR3 length equals 15 residues. Comments on this clone: Its antigen is undetermined.

The sample was unstimulated CD8+ T cells sorted from spleen or lymph node cells, taken before intestinal transplant. This TCR came from a human donor who received an intestinal transplant. V gene TRBV30 combines with J gene TRBJ1-3, with D maybe TRBD1 (5 bases). For the CDR3, the DNA is TGTGCCTGGAGTTTCGCAGGGCTATCTGGAAACACCATATATTTT. This sequence encodes CAWSFAGLSGNTIYF.